This paragraph covers one T cell receptor beta chain sequence. Its antigen remains unidentified. Vbeta (60) and Jbeta (13) primers were used in the PCR. Sequencing used immunoSEQ multiplex PCR; TCRdb keeps in-frame clones, though not all of them. The repertoire table contains 65,000 to 85,000 clones. The data originate from a study of cytomegalovirus exposure and HLA in healthy donors. Findings and limits, study-wide: HLA allele associations emerged for 17,000 or so TCR beta sequences in a later analysis, at 0.05 false discovery rate. Because they were indistinguishable, some V segments, including TRBV6-2 and TRBV6-3, were excluded.

V shed 3 bases and J 4 bases; nucleotides not matched to a gene: 8. Germline V gene sequence: CDR1 SGHRS, CDR2 YFSETQ. The CDR3 consists of 15 residues. The sample consisted of PBMCs. This receptor was obtained from a young woman in good health and CMV-seronegative. The chain uses TRBV5-1 and TRBJ1-2; 8 bases are a match to TRBD1. The CDR3, as DNA: TGCGCCAGCAGCTGGACGGACAGGGTTGGCTATGGCTACACCTTC. The encoded protein is CASSWTDRVGYGYTF.